Listed below are T cell receptor beta chains from one sample, sequenced in a study of blood T cell repertoires in COVID-19. Using immunoSEQ multiplex PCR, the repertoire was profiled, and TCRdb retains in-frame clones only, with some absent. The sample comprises under 450,000 clones, around nine tenths of which are singletons, and approximately 1.5% rests with the top ten. The sequenced sample was peripheral blood. The receptors come from a woman between 40 and 55 years old with COVID-19, enrolled during active disease. Both conserved end residues are part of each CDR3. D genes are given only for firm matches. Some rows mark clone size as missing; the rest say once, few, many or name a class of expanded clone.

V	size	D	length	J	CDR3	DNA
TRBV15	NA	NA	13	TRBJ1-2	CATSRGSSYGYTF	TGTGCCACCAGCAGGGGGAGTAGCTATGGCTACACCTTC
TRBV5-1	NA	NA	15	TRBJ1-3	CASRKLGASGNTIYF	TGCGCCAGCAGGAAATTGGGGGCATCTGGAAACACCATATATTTT
TRBV5-4	NA	NA	15	TRBJ2-7	CASSWRLTEPYEQYF	TGTGCCAGCAGCTGGAGATTGACGGAGCCCTACGAGCAGTACTTC
TRBV11-1	NA	TRBD1	15	TRBJ2-2	CASSSMDRGTGELFF	TGTGCCAGCAGCTCCATGGACAGGGGAACCGGGGAGCTGTTTTTT
TRBV27	NA	TRBD1	12	TRBJ2-3	CASRETGHTQYF	TGTGCCAGCAGAGAGACAGGGCATACGCAGTATTTT
TRBV19	NA	NA	14	TRBJ1-3	CASIRHHSGNTIYF	TGTGCCAGTATCCGACACCACTCTGGAAACACCATATATTTT
TRBV18	NA	NA	14	TRBJ1-2	CASSPLLGEDGYTF	TGTGCCAGCTCACCACTTTTGGGAGAGGATGGCTACACCTTC
TRBV15	NA	TRBD1	18	TRBJ1-5	CATSRYGQGGYSNQPQHF	TGTGCCACCAGCAGATATGGACAGGGCGGTTATAGCAATCAGCCCCAGCATTTT
TRBV19	NA	NA	16	TRBJ1-4	CASSPLARGGNEKLFF	TGTGCCAGTAGTCCCCTCGCCAGGGGCGGTAATGAAAAACTGTTTTTT
TRBV9	NA	NA	14	TRBJ2-7	CASSVGGTAYEQYF	TGTGCCAGCAGCGTAGGGGGCACTGCCTACGAGCAGTACTTC
TRBV7-2	NA	NA	15	TRBJ2-2	CASSPFRQVSGELFF	TGTGCCAGCAGCCCCTTCCGGCAGGTTTCCGGGGAGCTGTTTTTT
TRBV11-2	NA	NA	17	TRBJ2-5	CASSLDQGRVEGETQYF	TGTGCCAGCAGCTTAGATCAGGGCAGGGTGGAAGGAGAGACCCAGTACTTC
TRBV7-2	NA	TRBD2	17	TRBJ2-3	CASSPSSGRAKGDTQYF	TGTGCCAGCAGCCCCTCAAGCGGGAGGGCCAAAGGAGATACGCAGTATTTT
TRBV10-3	NA	NA	14	TRBJ1-5	CAISEIEGYQPQHF	TGTGCCATCAGTGAGATCGAGGGCTATCAGCCCCAGCATTTT
TRBV6-5	NA	NA	14	TRBJ2-2	CASSWGADTGELFF	TGTGCCAGCAGTTGGGGAGCGGACACCGGGGAGCTGTTTTTT
TRBV28	NA	NA	12	TRBJ2-5	CASSSTRETQYF	TGTGCCAGCAGTTCGACCAGGGAGACCCAGTACTTC
TRBV18	NA	TRBD1	15	TRBJ1-1	CASSPGQARNTEAFF	TGTGCCAGCTCACCCGGACAGGCGAGGAACACTGAAGCTTTCTTT
TRBV7-2	NA	NA	16	TRBJ2-7	CASSLALGGETGEQYF	TGTGCCAGCAGCTTAGCGCTTGGCGGGGAGACAGGGGAGCAGTACTTC
TRBV19	NA	TRBD1	15	TRBJ1-6	CASSIGQGDNSPLHF	TGTGCCAGTAGTATAGGACAGGGCGATAATTCACCCCTCCACTTT
TRBV7-2	NA	TRBD2	18	TRBJ2-1	CASSLAAGGLSSYNEQFF	TGTGCCAGCAGCTTAGCAGCGGGAGGGTTGAGCTCCTACAATGAGCAGTTCTTC
TRBV6-1	once	TRBD1	16	TRBJ2-7	CASSDDGQGPSYEQYF	TGTGCCAGCAGTGATGATGGACAGGGTCCCTCCTACGAGCAGTACTTC
TRBV18	NA	NA	13	TRBJ1-1	CASSPPGRSWPFF	TGTGCCAGCTCACCCCCGGGGAGGTCCTGGCCTTTCTTT
TRBV29-1	NA	TRBD1	13	TRBJ1-6	CSVGDRGNSPLHF	TGCAGCGTTGGGGACAGGGGAAATTCACCCCTCCACTTT
TRBV6-5	NA	NA	15	TRBJ1-2	CASSLGGGAYYGYTF	TGTGCCAGCAGTCTGGGAGGAGGGGCTTACTATGGCTACACCTTC
TRBV5-1	NA	TRBD2	14	TRBJ2-7	CASREGSNSYEQYF	TGCGCCAGCCGGGAGGGATCCAACTCCTACGAGCAGTACTTC
TRBV15	few	TRBD1	14	TRBJ1-6	CATSGGQGNSPLHF	TGTGCCACCAGTGGGGGACAGGGCAATTCACCCCTCCACTTT
TRBV28	NA	NA	14	TRBJ2-7	CASSLVGWSGEQYF	TGTGCCAGCAGTTTAGTTGGTTGGTCCGGCGAGCAGTACTTC
TRBV2	NA	NA	15	TRBJ2-3	CASVLDSQIADTQYF	TGTGCCAGCGTACTGGACTCCCAGATTGCAGATACGCAGTATTTT
TRBV7-9	NA	NA	16	TRBJ1-1	CASSPNRGAGNTEAFF	TGTGCCAGCAGCCCAAACCGGGGGGCCGGGAACACTGAAGCTTTCTTT
TRBV29-1	NA	TRBD2	14	TRBJ2-3	CSVISGGSTDTQYF	TGCAGCGTGATTAGCGGGGGAAGCACAGATACGCAGTATTTT